This TCR beta chain stems from a study of cytomegalovirus exposure and HLA in healthy donors. Per germline, CDR1 SGHNT and CDR2 YENEEA. V shed 5 bases, J shed 2 bases, and the junction held 5 bases outside the gene matches. This CDR3 has 16 residues. The PCR made use of 60 Vbeta and 13 Jbeta primers. Measured with immunoSEQ multiplex PCR; TCRdb has only the in-frame clones, and not every one. The data show about 150,000 clones, around 81% seen once. This clonotype was sampled from a woman between 35 and 50 years old in good health and CMV-seropositive. The material sequenced was PBMCs. The V gene is TRBV11-3, the J gene TRBJ2-2; the match to TRBD2 covers 10 bases. In nucleotides, the CDR3 is TGTGCCAGCAGCCAAAGACTAGCGGGTAACACCGGGGAGCTGTTTTTT. This translates into CASSQRLAGNTGELFF. The full variable domain, rest sourced from reference TRBV11-3 and TRBJ2-2, is EAGVVQSPRYKIIEKKQPVAFWCNPISGHNTLYWYLQNLGQGPELLIRYENEEAVDDSQLPKDRFSAERLKGVDSTLKIQPAELGDSAVYLCASSQRLAGNTGELFFGEGSRLTVL.